This T cell receptor beta chain originates from a study of blood T cell repertoires in COVID-19. Turning to the study itself: Sample material is recorded as cDNA or gDNA derived from T cells, B-cell-depleted T cells, or PBMCs.

The CDR3 has 12 residues. Germline CDR1 and CDR2: LNHNV and YYDKDF (reference sequence). The V end lost 3 bases, the J end lost 4 bases, and 4 bases lay between the germline ends. Sequencing used immunoSEQ multiplex PCR; TCRdb keeps in-frame clones, though not all of them. Seen here are about 230,000 clones, 80% to 90% observed once, and the top ten hold approximately 10%. As for this clone: This CDR3 is also generated by other DNA sequences in the sample.

The material sequenced was peripheral blood. The chain carries TRBV15 and TRBJ1-5; no reliable D call. This TCR was recovered from a man aged 45-65 years with COVID-19, enrolled during active disease. The CDR3 is CATSRLNQPQHF. Written as DNA, the CDR3 is TGTGCCACCAGCAGGTTAAATCAGCCCCAGCATTTT.